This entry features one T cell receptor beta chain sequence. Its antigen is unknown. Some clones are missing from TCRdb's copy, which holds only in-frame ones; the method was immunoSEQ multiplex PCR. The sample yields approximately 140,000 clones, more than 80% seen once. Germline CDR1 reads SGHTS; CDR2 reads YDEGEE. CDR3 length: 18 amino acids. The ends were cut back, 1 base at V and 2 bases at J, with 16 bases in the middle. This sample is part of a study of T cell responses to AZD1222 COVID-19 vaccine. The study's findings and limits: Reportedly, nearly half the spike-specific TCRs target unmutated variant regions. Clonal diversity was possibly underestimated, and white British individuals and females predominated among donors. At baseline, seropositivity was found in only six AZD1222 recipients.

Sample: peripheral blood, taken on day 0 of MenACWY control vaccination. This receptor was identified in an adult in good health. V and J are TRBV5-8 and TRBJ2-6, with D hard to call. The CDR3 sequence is CASSLLSRSETGANVLTF. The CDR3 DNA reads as TGTGCCAGCAGCTTGTTATCTCGGAGTGAGACTGGGGCCAACGTCCTGACTTTC.